Below, 27 T cell receptor beta chains from the same sample are listed, as sequenced in a study of cytomegalovirus exposure and HLA in healthy donors. PCR employed 60 Vbeta and 13 Jbeta primers. Clones were sequenced by immunoSEQ multiplex PCR, and TCRdb holds only the in-frame ones, with some missing. The table lists more than 200,000 clones, 85% to 90% of them singletons. The sequenced sample was PBMCs. The receptor source for this set is a human donor in good health.

This clone has only one observation. V usage is TRBV9 and J usage is TRBJ2-7; 8 bases agree with TRBD2. Germline V lookup: CDR1 SGDLS, CDR2 YYNGEE. This CDR3 contains 16 residues. Germline trimming cut 0 bases from V and 0 bases from J; bases unmatched to any gene: 5. As DNA, the CDR3 is TGTGCCAGCAGCGTAGACCCCGGGACTAGCTCCTACGAGCAGTACTTC. Protein product: CASSVDPGTSSYEQYF.

The genes are TRBV28 and TRBJ1-5; D is ambiguous. Trimming cost V 2 bases and J 9 bases, with 8 bases left between them. The CDR3 is 12 amino acids. CDR1 MDHEN and CDR2 SYDVKM come from the germline V gene. The CDR3 bases are TGTGCCAGCAGTTTAAGGAGTCGGCCCCAGCATTTT. Residues: CASSLRSRPQHF.

This sequence joins TRBV29-1 and TRBJ2-1; TRBD2 is a possible D gene (6 bases). CDR3 size: 13 residues. V was cut by 6 bases and J by 0 bases, with 9 bases left in between. Germline assignment: CDR1 SQVTM and CDR2 ANQGSEA. DNA of the CDR3: TGCAGCGTCGTAGCGGCCTCCTACAATGAGCAGTTCTTC. It specifies CSVVAASYNEQFF.

In this sample, this clone turned up a few times. The genes are TRBV29-1 and TRBJ2-1; 7 positions match TRBD1. Germline CDR1 and CDR2: SQVTM and ANQGSEA. The CDR3 has 12 residues. V trimming: 8 bases; J trimming: 4 bases; junction bases outside the gene matches: 5. CDR3 coding DNA: TGCAGCCCTCCGGACAGGTACAATGAGCAGTTCTTC. Protein product: CSPPDRYNEQFF.

This chain uses TRBV2 with TRBJ1-1; D remains unclear. The CDR3 contains 12 residues. Trimming cost V 4 bases and J 1 base, with 4 bases left between them. Germline CDR1 reads SNHLY; CDR2 reads FYNNEI. The CDR3 is CASSVRNTEAFF. The DNA for the CDR3 is TGTGCCAGCAGTGTTCGGAACACTGAAGCTTTCTTT.

The CDR3 loop is CASSSRGGRDTGEQFF. The DNA of the CDR3 is TGTGCCAGCAGCTCGAGGGGCGGGAGGGACACGGGTGAGCAGTTCTTC. This rearrangement joins TRBV7-9 to TRBJ2-1; 9 bases match TRBD2. Germline CDR1 is SEHNR and CDR2 is FQNEAQ (reference sequence). The V segment lost 4 bases and the J segment 9 bases; nucleotides outside the gene matches: 13. The CDR3 extends over 16 amino acids.

This chain uses TRBV30 with TRBJ1-2; no reliable D call. There are 11 residues in the CDR3. Germline CDR1 GTSNPN, CDR2 SVGIG (reference sequence). V was clipped by 2 bases and J by 3 bases, with 4 bases between them. The CDR3 loop reads CAWSTDYGYTF. The CDR3 region has the DNA TGTGCCTGGAGTACGGACTATGGCTACACCTTC.

The V call is TRBV6-6, the J call TRBJ1-3; D is undetermined. The CDR3 extends over 14 amino acids. CDR1 and CDR2 from the germline V gene are MNHNY and SVGAGI (reference sequence). Trimming removed 7 bases at V and 0 bases at J, with 10 bases between. In DNA, the CDR3 is TGTGCCAGCAACCGGGTACTCTCTGGAAACACCATATATTTT. Protein sequence: CASNRVLSGNTIYF.

This clone came up once. The V gene is TRBV30, the J gene TRBJ2-1; 8 nucleotides line up with TRBD1. Germline CDR1 GTSNPN, CDR2 SVGIG (reference sequence). This CDR3 has 14 amino acids. Trimming cost V 1 base and J 15 bases; bases outside gene matches: 14. Written as DNA, the CDR3 is TGTGCCTGGAGTGCCTTCATCATGACAGGGGAACCGTTCTTC. Translation: CAWSAFIMTGEPFF.

The gene calls are TRBV27 and TRBJ1-1, with D possibly being TRBD1 (5 bases). The CDR3 has 14 amino acids. CDR1 and CDR2 (germline): MNHEY, SMNVEV (reference sequence). V was cut by 7 bases and J by 3 bases, with 15 bases left in between. CDR3 in amino acids: CASTSGLGYTEAFF. CDR3 coding DNA: TGTGCCAGCACTTCAGGGTTGGGTTACACTGAAGCTTTCTTT.

This clone was found once. The V gene is TRBV2, the J gene TRBJ2-2, with unresolved D. Trimming took off 7 bases at V and 1 base at J, with 7 bases between the two ends. The germline CDR1 and CDR2 sequences are SNHLY and FYNNEI. The CDR3 length is 13 residues. DNA for the CDR3: TGTGCCAGCATAAGCGAGAACACCGGGGAGCTGTTTTTT. It yields the protein CASISENTGELFF.

The chain employs TRBV28 and TRBJ1-2, with D possibly being TRBD1 (6 bases). V gave up 6 bases and J gave up 1 base, with 18 bases separating them. The length of the CDR3 is 16 residues. Germline loops: CDR1 MDHEN, CDR2 SYDVKM. The CDR3, as DNA: TGTGCCAGCAGAGCGGACAGAATCAATCTTAACTATGGCTACACCTTC. It yields the protein CASRADRINLNYGYTF.

V and J are TRBV7-3 and TRBJ2-1, with 8 bases identical to TRBD2. Losses at the gene ends were 3 bases for V and 12 bases for J; bases not matched to a gene: 10. Germline V gene sequence: CDR1 SGHTA, CDR2 FQGTGA. CDR3 size: 14 residues. DNA of the CDR3: TGTGCCAGCAGCTTCGGGGGGGACGATTTCGTGCAGTTCTTC. Residues: CASSFGGDDFVQFF.

The chain is built from TRBV10-3 and TRBJ2-5, with TRBD2 matching 8 bases. Germline-derived CDR1 and CDR2 are ENHRY and SYGVKD. The CDR3 consists of 13 residues. V lost 6 bases, J lost 5 bases, and 5 bases stayed unmatched. Here the CDR3 reads CAISPGTSETQYF. CDR3 nucleotides: TGTGCCATCAGCCCCGGGACTAGTGAGACCCAGTACTTC.

The chain joins TRBV10-1 to TRBJ2-3; D is unclear. CDR1 and CDR2 from the germline V gene are WNHNN and SYGVQD (reference sequence). This CDR3 contains 11 residues. Deletions cut 10 bases from V and 8 bases from J, with 13 bases between. The CDR3 loop is CAKASGFTQYF. CDR3 nucleotide sequence: TGCGCCAAGGCCTCCGGGTTTACGCAGTATTTT.

V gene TRBV29-1 combines with J gene TRBJ2-1; 9 nucleotides align to TRBD2. With 2 bases clipped from V and 2 bases from J, the junction kept 7 bases outside the gene matches. This CDR3 comprises 16 residues. Germline CDR1 SQVTM, CDR2 ANQGSEA. The CDR3 sequence: CSVERNSGSTYNEQFF. DNA for the CDR3: TGCAGCGTTGAACGTAATAGCGGGAGTACCTACAATGAGCAGTTCTTC.

The V call is TRBV25-1, the J call TRBJ1-3, with D possibly matching TRBD1 (6 bases). V dropped 8 bases and J dropped 4 bases, with 21 bases sitting between them. This CDR3 comprises 16 residues. In germline, CDR1 is MGHDK, CDR2 SYGVNS. The CDR3 here is CASGENGGAVGNTIYF. CDR3 coding DNA: TGTGCCAGCGGGGAGAATGGGGGGGCTGTCGGAAACACCATATATTTT.

The chain links TRBV4-3 to TRBJ2-5; 7 positions match TRBD2. The J segment lost 1 base and the V segment lost 4 bases, leaving 12 bases of the junction unmatched. The CDR3 runs 17 residues. CDR1 and CDR2 (germline): LGHNA, YSLEER. As DNA, the CDR3 is TGCGCCAGCAGCCCGATTGGCGGGAGCGATATCCAAGAGACCCAGTACTTC. As protein: CASSPIGGSDIQETQYF.

V gene TRBV19 combines with J gene TRBJ1-3; D unresolved. V lost 4 bases and J lost 0, with 16 bases in between. This CDR3 comprises 17 residues. The germline V gene has CDR1 LNHDA and CDR2 SQIVND (reference sequence). This CDR3 is CASSSGRRARSGNTIYF. For the CDR3, the DNA is TGTGCCAGTAGTAGCGGTAGGCGGGCTCGCTCTGGAAACACCATATATTTT.

V is TRBV28 and J is TRBJ1-1; D may be TRBD1 (5 bases). Germline V CDR1 and CDR2: MDHEN, SYDVKM. CDR3 length: 12 amino acids. V lost 5 bases, J lost 11 bases, and 15 bases lay in between. CDR3 in amino acids: CASSQRAGGAFF. The CDR3 nucleotides are TGTGCCAGCAGTCAGAGGGCGGGGGGTGCTTTCTTT.

The gene calls are TRBV13 and TRBJ2-1; tentatively, D is TRBD1 (5 bases). The CDR3 has 12 amino acids. Trimming took 4 bases from V and 7 from J, leaving 8 bases between them. Germline lookup yields CDR1 PRHDT and CDR2 FYEKMQ (reference sequence). The CDR3 is CASSSQGNEQFF. The CDR3 DNA follows: TGTGCCAGCAGCTCTCAGGGTAATGAGCAGTTCTTC.

This clone was seen more than once but under ten times. Germline is not matched at one junction end, which may reflect a read error. J is TRBJ2-5 and V is TRBV7-7, with D perhaps matching TRBD1 (6 bases). This CDR3 comprises 14 residues. CDR1 is SSHAT and CDR2 is FNYEAQ in the germline V gene (reference sequence). The CDR3 loop is CASSSTTGQETQYF. DNA for the CDR3: TGTGCTAGCAGCTCAACGACAGGTCAAGAGACCCAGTACTTC. Looking up the rest from reference TRBV7-7 and TRBJ2-5 gives the full variable domain: GAGVSQSPRYKVTKRGQDVTLRCDPISSHATLYWYQQALGQGPEFLTYFNYEAQPDKSGLPSDRFSAERPEGSISTLTIQRTEQRDSAMYRCASSSTTGQETQYFGPGTRLLVL.

The chain joins TRBV18 to TRBJ1-2; a weak D match, TRBD1 (5 bases). CDR3 length: 13 amino acids. The V end was cut by 3 bases, the J end by 5 bases, with 10 bases between. The germline V gene encodes CDR1 KGHSH and CDR2 LQKENI. CDR3 nucleotides: TGTGCCAGCTCACCCCCGGCAGGGTATGGCTACACCTTC. It is translated as CASSPPAGYGYTF.

The chain uses TRBV18 and TRBJ1-4, with unresolved D. Trimming removed 1 base at V and 0 bases at J, with 9 bases between. This CDR3 comprises 16 residues. Germline CDR1 is KGHSH and CDR2 is LQKENI. The CDR3 protein is CASSPQSSSTNEKLFF. The DNA for the CDR3 is TGTGCCAGCTCACCACAGAGCTCGTCAACTAATGAAAAACTGTTTTTT.

The CDR3 coding sequence is TGTGCCAGCAGCCAAGAAGGGGGCGTGGAGACCCAGTACTTC. The encoded protein is CASSQEGGVETQYF. The chain is built from TRBV4-2 and TRBJ2-5, with TRBD1 identical over 7 bases. This CDR3 is built from 14 residues. Germline CDR1 and CDR2: LGHNA and YNFKEQ. V dropped 0 bases and J dropped 5; count of bases not matched to a gene: 3.

The J gene is TRBJ2-3, the V gene TRBV19; D gene ambiguous. V was cut by 7 bases and J by 6 bases, with 11 bases left in between. Looked up from germline, CDR1 is LNHDA and CDR2 is SQIVND (reference sequence). The CDR3 is 12 amino acids. The CDR3 loop reads CASTNLRDTQYF. The CDR3 nucleotides read TGTGCCAGTACTAACCTCAGGGATACGCAGTATTTT.

This chain connects TRBV5-4 to TRBJ1-5; 7 nucleotides line up with TRBD1. Germline lookup yields CDR1 SGHNT and CDR2 YYREEE (reference sequence). The CDR3 is 14 residues long. Trimming removed 3 bases from V and 11 bases from J; junction bases left unmatched: 11. CDR3 residues: CASSSSRDRGAQHF. The CDR3 region has the DNA TGTGCCAGCAGCTCGTCCCGGGACAGAGGAGCCCAGCATTTT.